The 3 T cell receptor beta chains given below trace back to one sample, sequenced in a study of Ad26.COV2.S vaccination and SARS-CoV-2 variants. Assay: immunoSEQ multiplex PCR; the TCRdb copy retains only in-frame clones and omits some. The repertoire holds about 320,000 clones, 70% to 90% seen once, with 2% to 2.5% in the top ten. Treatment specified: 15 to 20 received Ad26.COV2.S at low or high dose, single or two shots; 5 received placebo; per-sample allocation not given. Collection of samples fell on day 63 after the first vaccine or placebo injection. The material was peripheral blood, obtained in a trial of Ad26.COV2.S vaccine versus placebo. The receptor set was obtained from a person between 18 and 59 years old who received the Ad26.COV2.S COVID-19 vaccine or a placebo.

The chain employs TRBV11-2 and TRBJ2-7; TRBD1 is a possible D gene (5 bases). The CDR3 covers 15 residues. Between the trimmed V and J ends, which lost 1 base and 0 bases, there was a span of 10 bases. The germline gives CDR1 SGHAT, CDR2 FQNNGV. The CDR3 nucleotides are TGTGCCAGCAGCTTAGTTCAGGGAACCTCCTACGAGCAGTACTTC. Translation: CASSLVQGTSYEQYF.

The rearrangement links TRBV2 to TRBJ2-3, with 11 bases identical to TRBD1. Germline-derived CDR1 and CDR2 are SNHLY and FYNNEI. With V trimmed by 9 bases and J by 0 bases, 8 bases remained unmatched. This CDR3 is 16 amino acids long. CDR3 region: CARGQGADSSTDTQYF. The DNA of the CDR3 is TGTGCCAGAGGACAGGGGGCAGACTCTAGCACAGATACGCAGTATTTT.

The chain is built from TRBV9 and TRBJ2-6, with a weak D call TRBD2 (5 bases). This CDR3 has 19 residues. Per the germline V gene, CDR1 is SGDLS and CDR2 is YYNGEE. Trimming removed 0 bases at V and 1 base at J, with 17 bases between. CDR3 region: CASSVAPGSGVSGANVLTF. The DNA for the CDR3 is TGTGCCAGCAGCGTAGCTCCGGGGAGTGGGGTATCTGGGGCCAACGTCCTGACTTTC.